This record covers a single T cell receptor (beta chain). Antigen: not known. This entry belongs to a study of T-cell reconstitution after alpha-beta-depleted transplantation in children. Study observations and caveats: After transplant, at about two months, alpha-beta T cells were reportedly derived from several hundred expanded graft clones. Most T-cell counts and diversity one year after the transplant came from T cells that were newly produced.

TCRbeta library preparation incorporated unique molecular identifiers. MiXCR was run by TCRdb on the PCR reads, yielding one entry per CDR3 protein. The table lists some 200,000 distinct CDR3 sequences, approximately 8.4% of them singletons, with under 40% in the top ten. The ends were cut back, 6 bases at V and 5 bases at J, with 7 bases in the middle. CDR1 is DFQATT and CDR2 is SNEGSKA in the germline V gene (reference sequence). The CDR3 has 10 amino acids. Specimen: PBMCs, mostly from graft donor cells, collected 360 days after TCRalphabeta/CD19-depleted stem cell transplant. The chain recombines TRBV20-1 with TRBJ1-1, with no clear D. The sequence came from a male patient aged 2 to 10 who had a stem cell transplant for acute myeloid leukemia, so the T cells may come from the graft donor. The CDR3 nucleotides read TGCAGTGCGGTTAGGACTGAAGCTTTCTTT. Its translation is CSAVRTEAFF.